This T cell receptor (beta chain) was sequenced during a study of T cell responses to AZD1222 COVID-19 vaccine. Whole-study results and caveats: Unmutated variant regions are reportedly targeted by nearly half of spike-specific TCRs. Regions 160-218 and 743-854 dominated among vaccine-associated CD4 TCRs spanning spike.

This CDR3 spans 17 amino acids. The V end was cut by 5 bases, the J end by 10 bases, with 27 bases between. Germline V gene lookup returns CDR1 SGHTA and CDR2 FQGNSA. A note on this clone: As yet, its antigen is unknown.

Sequencing used immunoSEQ multiplex PCR; TCRdb keeps in-frame clones, though not all of them. Counted here are around 160,000 clones, approximately 90% occurring once; the ten biggest clones make up 1% to 1.5%. The sequence derives from an adult who received the AZD1222 COVID-19 vaccine. The rearrangement joins TRBV7-2 to TRBJ2-1; tentative D call: TRBD1 (6 bases). The material sequenced was peripheral blood, taken 28 days after the second AZD1222 dose. CDR3 in amino acids: CASSATGITVGTSEQFF. In DNA, the CDR3 is TGTGCCAGCAGCGCGACAGGTATCACGGTCGGTACGAGCGAGCAGTTCTTC. Full variable domain (outside the CDR3, taken from reference TRBV7-2 and TRBJ2-1): GAGVSQSPSNKVTEKGKDVELRCDPISGHTALYWYRQSLGQGLEFLIYFQGNSAPDKSGLPSDRFSAERTGGSVSTLTIQRTQQEDSAVYLCASSATGITVGTSEQFFGPGTRLTVL.